This T cell receptor (beta chain) was captured in a study of Graves' ophthalmopathy and Graves' hyperthyroidism. Across the whole study: The collection of peripheral blood took place at initial diagnosis, before any treatment.

The authors defined stable hyperthyroidism as no ophthalmopathy within 18 months of follow-up. PBMCs originated in around 11 ml of fresh peripheral blood. This clonotype was observed many times. TCR beta CDR3 amplification used RNA transcripts. The authors performed first-round RT-PCR with HTBI primers and then a second-round multiplex PCR. TCRdb re-called the multiplex PCR reads with MiXCR, one entry per CDR3 protein. Of 300,000 to 450,000 distinct CDR3 sequences in the sample, about a sixth were seen once. Per germline, CDR1 SGHTA and CDR2 FQGTGA. With 1 base removed from V and 4 bases from J, the gap between germline ends came to 13 bases. The CDR3 has 15 amino acids.

This receptor was identified in an adult woman with stable Graves' hyperthyroidism. This chain uses TRBV7-3 with TRBJ1-1; D uncertain. The sequencing input was peripheral blood. In nucleotides, the CDR3 is TGTGCCAGCAGCTTAAATCCAGGTTTGAGCACTGAAGCTTTCTTT. It codes for CASSLNPGLSTEAFF.